This T cell receptor beta chain is from a study of T-cell memory formation after mild COVID-19. The wider study: Largely, TCR clusters stayed within a single donor.

The CDR3 is made up of 16 amino acids. Germline V gene lookup returns CDR1 LGHNA and CDR2 YSLEER. The ends were cut back, 4 bases at V and 4 bases at J, with 19 bases in the middle. Whole-study findings and limits: Later expanders leaned toward CD4+, whereas clones contracting from day 15 to 85 were balanced CD4/CD8.

A note on this clonotype: What it binds is unknown.

Amplification by 5'RACE using constant-segment primers produced TCR alpha and TCR beta cDNA libraries that carried sample barcodes and UMIs. TCRdb reanalysed the 5' RACE reads using MiXCR and keeps one entry per CDR3 protein. This sample carries fewer than 60,000 distinct CDR3 sequences, approximately 12% of them seen once, and the ten largest clones take around 26%. The gene calls are TRBV4-3 and TRBJ1-2; D is ambiguous. The receptor comes from a man aged 18 to 29 who had mild COVID-19 (a few samples of this study predate the infection). Cell type and time point are not known. The sample consisted of PBMCs or a T cell subset sorted from them (not recorded which). This chain's CDR3 is CASSPQVATRVYGYTF. The CDR3 nucleotides are TGCGCCAGCAGCCCCCAAGTGGCGACCAGAGTCTATGGCTACACCTTC.